The next 29 T cell receptor beta chains were all read from a single sample in a study of cytomegalovirus exposure and HLA in healthy donors. PCR used 60 Vbeta primers and 13 Jbeta primers. Clones were sequenced by immunoSEQ multiplex PCR, and TCRdb holds only the in-frame ones, with some missing. The repertoire holds about 150,000 clones, with 84% as singletons. The sequenced sample was PBMCs. The receptors were gathered from a girl between 10 and 17 years old in good health and CMV-seropositive.

The chain links TRBV27 to TRBJ1-5, with unresolved D. The CDR3 runs 16 residues. Trimming pared 2 bases from V and 2 bases from J, leaving 13 bases between. Germline V lookup: CDR1 MNHEY, CDR2 SMNVEV (reference sequence). CDR3 coding DNA: TGTGCCAGCAGTTTACTCGGTGGTGGTGGCAATCAGCCCCAGCATTTT. Translation gives CASSLLGGGGNQPQHF.

The CDR3 region has the DNA TGTGCCATCAGGGGGACAGGCCTGAACACTGAAGCTTTCTTT. It encodes CAIRGTGLNTEAFF. The rearrangement joins TRBV10-3 to TRBJ1-1; 8 bases map to TRBD1. Unmatched junction bases numbered 3, after V lost 6 bases and J lost 0 bases. Germline V gene data show CDR1 as ENHRY and CDR2 as SYGVKD. The length of the CDR3 is 14 residues.

This clone was detected only a few times. J is TRBJ1-3 and V is TRBV11-1; D is uncertain. This CDR3 contains 17 residues. V lost 2 bases to trimming and J lost 1 base, with 15 bases between them. In germline, CDR1 is SGHAT, CDR2 FQDESV (reference sequence). CDR3 coding DNA: TGTGCCAGCAGCTTATCTACGCGAGGAACATCTGGAAACACCATATATTTT. It codes for CASSLSTRGTSGNTIYF.

This clone was found once. J is TRBJ1-2 and V is TRBV28; 9 bases are a match to TRBD1. The germline V gene encodes CDR1 MDHEN and CDR2 SYDVKM. The CDR3 is 17 amino acids. Trimming took 4 bases from V and 2 from J; bases not matched to a gene: 11. CDR3 sequence: CASSSQDRGGPNYGYTF. Here the CDR3 DNA reads TGTGCCAGCAGTTCTCAGGACAGGGGAGGCCCGAACTATGGCTACACCTTC.

The DNA of the CDR3 is TGTGCCAGCAGCCAAGATGCAACAGGGGGAAAAAGCTACGAGCAGTACTTC. It codes for CASSQDATGGKSYEQYF. The gene calls are TRBV4-2 and TRBJ2-5, with 8 nucleotides matching TRBD1. TRBJ2-7 explains the end of the DNA better; the J call may be wrong. There are 17 residues in the CDR3. From germline, CDR1 is LGHNA and CDR2 YNFKEQ.

This clone was seen a single time. This chain joins TRBV10-3 and TRBJ1-1; 8 bases are a match to TRBD1. The length of the CDR3 is 14 residues. Germline-derived CDR1 and CDR2 are ENHRY and SYGVKD. The ends lost 3 bases at V and 3 bases at J; junction bases unmatched: 3. DNA of the CDR3: TGTGCCATCAGTGACAGGGACAGGTACACTGAAGCTTTCTTT. This gives the protein CAISDRDRYTEAFF.

The chain links TRBV5-1 to TRBJ2-3; D gene uncertain. CDR1 SGHRS and CDR2 YFSETQ come from the germline V gene. V lost 1 base and J 0 bases, leaving 9 bases between the germline ends. This CDR3 comprises 15 residues. CDR3 sequence (DNA): TGCGCCAGCAGCTTGACTTATTTAAGCACAGATACGCAGTATTTT. Its protein is CASSLTYLSTDTQYF.

The rearrangement uses TRBV10-1 and TRBJ1-2; possible D gene TRBD1, 6 bases. Trimming removed 3 bases from V and 8 bases from J, with 13 bases in between. This CDR3 is 13 amino acids long. Germline CDR1 reads WNHNN; CDR2 reads SYGVQD (reference sequence). This CDR3 is CASSDYRDRGYTF. The CDR3 nucleotides are TGCGCCAGCAGTGATTACAGGGACCGAGGCTACACCTTC.

A remark on this clone: The junction and the germline gene differ at one end; a read error may be behind it. DNA of the CDR3: TGTGCCAGCAGCTTAGAAGGGGGCGAGATGGATTTT. It specifies CASSLEGGEMDF. This sequence joins TRBV7-9 and TRBJ1-3; 7 nucleotides agree with TRBD1. The length of the CDR3 is 12 residues. Germline V gene sequence: CDR1 SEHNR, CDR2 FQNEAQ (reference sequence). The entire variable domain, with the rest obtained from reference TRBV7-9 and TRBJ1-3, is as follows: DTGVSQNPRHKITKRGQNVTFRCDPISEHNRLYWYRQTLGQGPEFLTYFQNEAQLEKSRLLSDRFSAERPKGSFSTLEIQRTEQGDSAMYLCASSLEGGEMDFGEGSWLTVV.

J is TRBJ2-1 and V is TRBV2, with 9 bases lining up with TRBD2. The CDR3 loop spans 13 amino acids. V lost 7 bases, J lost 6 bases, and 4 bases stayed unmatched. Germline V gives CDR1 SNHLY, CDR2 FYNNEI. Here the CDR3 DNA reads TGTGCCAGCACTGCGGGGGGGCTCAATGAGCAGTTCTTC. It translates to CASTAGGLNEQFF.

The rearrangement links TRBV4-1 to TRBJ2-3, with a weak D call TRBD2 (6 bases). The CDR3 is 14 amino acids. Per germline, CDR1 MGHRA and CDR2 YSYEKL. V gave up 0 bases and J gave up 4 bases, with 8 bases separating them. CDR3 amino acids: CASSQESSADTQYF. The DNA of the CDR3 is TGCGCCAGCAGCCAAGAGTCTAGCGCAGATACGCAGTATTTT.

This clone was detected a few times. This chain joins TRBV27 and TRBJ2-3, with D tentatively TRBD2 (5 bases). CDR3 size: 14 residues. The germline V gene has CDR1 MNHEY and CDR2 SMNVEV (reference sequence). V lost 3 bases and J 2 bases, leaving 9 bases between the germline ends. CDR3 amino acids: CASSFQRLTDTQYF. The CDR3 DNA is TGTGCCAGCAGTTTTCAGCGGCTCACAGATACGCAGTATTTT.

The V gene is TRBV11-1, the J gene TRBJ2-1; 10 nucleotides line up with TRBD2. CDR1 SGHAT and CDR2 FQDESV come from the germline V gene (reference sequence). With 5 bases clipped from V and 7 bases from J, the junction kept 11 bases outside the gene matches. The CDR3 length is 16 residues. CDR3 sequence reads: CASSLRGAGGRNEQFF. The DNA for the CDR3 is TGTGCCAGCAGCCTCCGGGGAGCGGGGGGGCGGAATGAGCAGTTCTTC.

V is TRBV2 and J is TRBJ2-1, with D possibly being TRBD1 (5 bases). The CDR3 length is 14 residues. Between the trimmed V and J ends, which lost 4 bases and 4 bases, there was a span of 11 bases. Germline V gene data show CDR1 as SNHLY and CDR2 as FYNNEI. The CDR3 here is CASSAHRSYNEQFF. The CDR3 nucleotides are TGTGCCAGCAGTGCACACAGGTCATACAATGAGCAGTTCTTC. Combining the CDR3 with reference TRBV2 and TRBJ2-1 gives the whole variable domain EPEVTQTPSHQVTQMGQEVILRCVPISNHLYFYWYRQILGQKVEFLVSFYNNEISEKSEIFDDQFSVERPDGSNFTLKIRSTKLEDSAMYFCASSAHRSYNEQFFGPGTRLTVL.

The chain couples TRBV6-5 to TRBJ2-5; no clear D gene. V lost 6 bases and J 7 bases, leaving 18 bases between the germline ends. Germline V gene sequence: CDR1 MNHEY, CDR2 SVGAGI. The CDR3 consists of 14 residues. The CDR3 sequence is CASSPSEVSRTQYF. For the CDR3, the DNA is TGTGCCAGCAGCCCCAGTGAGGTGTCGAGGACCCAGTACTTC.

The V call is TRBV28, the J call TRBJ1-3; 8 bases match TRBD1. This CDR3 spans 15 amino acids. The V segment lost 7 bases and the J segment 4 bases; nucleotides outside the gene matches: 9. Germline CDR1 is MDHEN and CDR2 is SYDVKM. As DNA, the CDR3 is TGTGCCAGCACCCTACCCCAGGGGGCCGGAAACACCATATATTTT. It specifies CASTLPQGAGNTIYF.

CDR3 loop: CASSGQAGPDYEQYF. The CDR3 bases are TGTGCCAGCAGCGGACAAGCGGGACCCGACTACGAGCAGTACTTC. V usage is TRBV9 and J usage is TRBJ2-5; 7 bases fit TRBD2. The DNA end favors TRBJ2-7, so the J call may be wrong. Germline V gives CDR1 SGDLS, CDR2 YYNGEE. This CDR3 contains 15 residues.

V usage is TRBV6-1 and J usage is TRBJ2-7, with D possibly TRBD1 on 5 matching bases. The CDR3 runs to 13 residues. Germline V gives CDR1 MNHNS, CDR2 SASEGT. Trimming shortened V by 4 bases and J by 0 bases, and 7 bases separated the two germline ends. The CDR3 is CASSVDTSYEQYF. The DNA of the CDR3 is TGTGCCAGCAGTGTGGACACCTCCTACGAGCAGTACTTC.

This clone was detected a few times. The rearrangement uses TRBV7-2 and TRBJ2-2; D not certain. The CDR3 is 12 residues long. Germline V gene lookup returns CDR1 SGHTA and CDR2 FQGNSA. V was cut by 9 bases and J by 5 bases, with 10 bases left in between. In DNA, the CDR3 is TGTGCCAGTGGCAGGAAGACCGGGGAGCTGTTTTTT. Protein: CASGRKTGELFF.

The rearrangement joins TRBV7-9 to TRBJ1-1, with D perhaps matching TRBD1 (5 bases). V lost 5 bases, J lost 4 bases, and 20 bases lay in between. The CDR3 sequence is 16 residues long. The germline V gene encodes CDR1 SEHNR and CDR2 FQNEAQ (reference sequence). In DNA, the CDR3 is TGTGCCAGCAGCATCACCCGGACTTGGGGGGTCACTGAAGCTTTCTTT. It yields the protein CASSITRTWGVTEAFF.

The genes are TRBV4-1 and TRBJ1-1, with D uncertain. The CDR3 has 12 amino acids. In germline, CDR1 is MGHRA, CDR2 YSYEKL. The V end lost 1 base, the J end lost 6 bases, and 6 bases lay between the germline ends. The CDR3 nucleotides read TGCGCCAGCAGCCAAGTACAGTCTGAAGCTTTCTTT. This sequence encodes CASSQVQSEAFF.

The chain combines TRBV2 with TRBJ1-6, with 7 bases identical to TRBD1. The germline V gene has CDR1 SNHLY and CDR2 FYNNEI. Germline trimming cut 7 bases from V and 7 bases from J; bases unmatched to any gene: 13. The length of the CDR3 is 16 residues. As DNA, the CDR3 is TGTGCCAGCATCAATTTCCCCCGGGACAGAAATTCACCCCTCCACTTT. Its translation: CASINFPRDRNSPLHF.

The CDR3 spells CASSSLTGGQEKLFF. The CDR3 coding sequence is TGTGCCAGCAGCTCCCTGACAGGGGGTCAGGAAAAACTGTTTTTT. The rearrangement joins TRBV28 to TRBJ1-4, with 9 nucleotides matching TRBD1. The CDR3 spans 15 residues. Germline V CDR1 and CDR2: MDHEN, SYDVKM. V was clipped by 6 bases and J by 8 bases; unmatched bases: 10.

V gene TRBV27 combines with J gene TRBJ2-7; 14 bases are shared with TRBD2. Trimming removed 7 bases from V and 3 bases from J; junction bases left unmatched: 8. This CDR3 is built from 16 residues. The germline V gene has CDR1 MNHEY and CDR2 SMNVEV (reference sequence). CDR3 loop: CASTTIGTSGGYEQYF. CDR3 nucleotides: TGTGCCAGCACCACAATCGGGACTAGCGGGGGCTACGAGCAGTACTTC.

The chain uses TRBV6-5 and TRBJ1-2, with no clear D. Germline V gene sequence: CDR1 MNHEY, CDR2 SVGAGI. This CDR3 has 13 amino acids. V lost 5 bases, J lost 2 bases, and 9 bases lay in between. The CDR3 sequence is CASSPDWNYGYTF. The CDR3 nucleotides are TGTGCCAGCAGTCCGGACTGGAACTATGGCTACACCTTC.

This clone was counted between two and nine times. The chain recombines TRBV13 with TRBJ2-1; 7 positions agree with TRBD2. This CDR3 is built from 17 residues. With 1 base clipped from V and 0 bases from J, the junction kept 6 bases outside the gene matches. CDR1 is PRHDT and CDR2 is FYEKMQ in the germline V gene (reference sequence). The CDR3 protein is CASSLEWRGSSYNEQFF. CDR3 DNA: TGTGCCAGCAGCTTAGAGTGGCGGGGGAGCTCCTACAATGAGCAGTTCTTC.

With respect to this clone: Other DNA sequences from this sample encode an identical CDR3 as well. This chain links TRBV5-1 with TRBJ2-5, with 13 bases aligning to TRBD2. J lost 5 bases, V lost 4 bases, and 11 bases had no gene match. The CDR3 runs to 17 residues. Germline CDR1 SGHRS, CDR2 YFSETQ. CDR3 in amino acids: CASSLSLAGGPGETQYF. In DNA form, the CDR3 reads TGCGCCAGCAGCCTGTCACTAGCGGGGGGGCCGGGTGAGACCCAGTACTTC. Full variable domain (outside the CDR3, taken from reference TRBV5-1 and TRBJ2-5): KAGVTQTPRYLIKTRGQQVTLSCSPISGHRSVSWYQQTPGQGLQFLFEYFSETQRNKGNFPGRFSGRQFSNSRSEMNVSTLELGDSALYLCASSLSLAGGPGETQYFGPGTRLLVL.

In its sample, this clone was seen once. The CDR3 region is CAIRGGSSYEQYF. CDR3 in DNA: TGTGCCATCAGGGGGGGTTCCTCCTACGAGCAGTACTTC. The chain links TRBV10-3 to TRBJ2-7; a weak D match, TRBD2 (6 bases). Trimming left V 6 bases short and J 0 bases short, with 9 bases between. Looked up from germline, CDR1 is ENHRY and CDR2 is SYGVKD. There are 13 residues in the CDR3.

About this clone: Other DNA sequences in the sample encode the same CDR3. The chain combines TRBV6-5 with TRBJ1-2; 9 bases map to TRBD1. Unmatched junction bases numbered 1, after V lost 6 bases and J lost 2 bases. From germline, CDR1 is MNHEY and CDR2 SVGAGI. This CDR3 is built from 13 residues. CDR3 loop: CASRTGGNYGYTF. CDR3 DNA sequence: TGTGCCAGCAGGACAGGGGGGAACTATGGCTACACCTTC.